The 29 T cell receptor beta chains in this list originate from one sample, sequenced in a study of blood T cells in healthy people across ages. A J-beta primer mix and a sample-barcoded 5' primer were used in a second PCR of roughly 7 to 12 cycles. TCRdb redid the calling of the 5' RACE reads with MiXCR, one entry per CDR3 protein. The data show some 1.7 million distinct CDR3 sequences, roughly 30% seen once. Specimen: blood. These receptors all stem from a woman in her 30s in good health.

The V call is TRBV9, the J call TRBJ2-3; D perhaps matches TRBD2 (6 bases). This CDR3 spans 15 amino acids. The V gene lost 0 bases and the J gene lost 3 bases, with 11 bases spanning the gap. CDR1 and CDR2 (germline): SGDLS, YYNGEE. The CDR3 nucleotides are TGTGCCAGCAGCGTAGTAGCGGATATAACAGATACGCAGTATTTT. It is translated as CASSVVADITDTQYF.

Many counts were recorded for this clonotype. The chain is built from TRBV20-1 and TRBJ2-1; D gene ambiguous. Germline lookup yields CDR1 DFQATT and CDR2 SNEGSKA (reference sequence). This CDR3 comprises 9 residues. V lost 3 bases and J 10 bases, leaving 4 bases between the germline ends. The CDR3 spells CSASTEQFF. CDR3 bases: TGCAGTGCTAGTACCGAGCAGTTCTTC.

The chain has TRBV3-1 and TRBJ1-5; D call uncertain. Germline assignment: CDR1 LGHDT and CDR2 YNNKEL (reference sequence). Trimming left V 5 bases short and J 3 bases short, with 11 bases between. The CDR3 has 14 residues. In DNA, the CDR3 is TGTGCCAGCAGCGGTGGGCAGGACAATCAGCCCCAGCATTTT. Residues: CASSGGQDNQPQHF.

This clonotype was picked up many times. The rearrangement links TRBV3-1 to TRBJ2-7; D not resolved. V was shortened by 0 bases and J by 0 bases, with 12 bases between the two germline ends. Germline V CDR1 and CDR2: LGHDT, YNNKEL (reference sequence). This CDR3 comprises 16 residues. Here the CDR3 reads CASSQDFPKISYEQYF. The CDR3 DNA follows: TGTGCCAGCAGCCAAGATTTCCCGAAGATCTCCTACGAGCAGTACTTC.

The chain recombines TRBV6-5 with TRBJ1-2; 9 bases match TRBD1. Losses at the gene ends were 6 bases for V and 8 bases for J; bases not matched to a gene: 7. Per the germline V gene, CDR1 is MNHEY and CDR2 is SVGAGI. CDR3 length equals 13 residues. The CDR3 spells CASSGTGTGGYTF. The CDR3 DNA follows: TGTGCCAGCAGCGGAACCGGGACAGGGGGCTACACCTTC.

On this clonotype itself: A much larger clone differs from this one at a single base, so this may be a read error. This CDR3 is CSASGGNNEQYF. The CDR3 bases are TGCAGTGCTAGCGGGGGGAACAATGAGCAGTACTTC. V gene TRBV20-1 combines with J gene TRBJ2-4, with 7 positions matching TRBD2. The V and J ends lost 3 bases and 13 bases, in that order; junction bases with no gene match: 9. There are 12 residues in the CDR3. Germline CDR1 and CDR2: DFQATT and SNEGSKA (reference sequence).

This clonotype has a handful of counts. This sequence joins TRBV10-3 and TRBJ1-2, with 10 bases aligning to TRBD1. Germline V CDR1 and CDR2: ENHRY, SYGVKD. Unmatched junction bases numbered 2, after V lost 4 bases and J lost 6 bases. The CDR3 totals 13 residues. The DNA of the CDR3 is TGTGCCATCAGTGGGGGACAGGGGCATGGCTACACCTTC. Translation: CAISGGQGHGYTF.

The CDR3 loop is CASSRGLLEQYF. The CDR3 DNA reads as TGTGCCAGCAGCCGTGGGCTGCTCGAGCAGTACTTC. V is TRBV3-1 and J is TRBJ2-7, with D unclear. CDR3 size: 12 residues. Germline values: CDR1 LGHDT, CDR2 YNNKEL (reference sequence). V was cut by 4 bases and J by 6 bases, with 10 bases left in between.

This chain links TRBV7-3 with TRBJ2-7; 8 bases align to TRBD1. Germline CDR1 SGHTA, CDR2 FQGTGA. V trimming: 5 bases; J trimming: 4 bases; junction bases outside the gene matches: 19. CDR3 length equals 18 residues. Here the CDR3 reads CASSLTTSSTGELYEQYF. CDR3 sequence (DNA): TGTGCCAGCAGCCTTACGACCTCCTCGACAGGGGAGCTTTACGAGCAGTACTTC.

The gene calls are TRBV6-2 or TRBV6-3 and TRBJ2-7, with 8 bases that match TRBD2. The V gene's germline CDR1 is MNHEY and CDR2 SVGEGT. V lost 2 bases, J lost 4 bases, and 7 bases stayed unmatched. This CDR3 is built from 15 residues. CDR3 sequence: CASSYGTGGRYEQYF. The CDR3 coding sequence is TGTGCCAGCAGTTACGGTACTGGCGGGAGGTACGAGCAGTACTTC.

In this sample, this clonotype turned up a few times. V usage is TRBV12-3 or TRBV12-4 and J usage is TRBJ2-1; 11 positions agree with TRBD1. The CDR3 totals 15 residues. J gave up 9 bases and V 6 bases, and 10 bases lay outside the gene matches. This CDR3 is CASSILGQGASEQFF. Written as DNA, the CDR3 is TGTGCCAGCAGCATCCTCGGACAGGGGGCAAGTGAGCAGTTCTTC.

J is TRBJ2-7 and V is TRBV28; D might be TRBD2 (5 bases). Germline V gene sequence: CDR1 MDHEN, CDR2 SYDVKM. V was pared by 2 bases and J by 0 bases, with 11 bases between. CDR3 length: 15 residues. CDR3 nucleotide sequence: TGTGCCAGCAGTTTAGGGAGAGCCCCCTCCTACGAGCAGTACTTC. Its protein product is CASSLGRAPSYEQYF.

The CDR3 here is CASAVGVAVGNEQFF. The CDR3 coding sequence is TGCGCCAGTGCCGTTGGGGTCGCAGTAGGTAATGAGCAGTTCTTC. The V and J genes are TRBV5-1 and TRBJ2-1; D not resolved. The length of the CDR3 is 15 residues. With 8 bases removed from V and 7 bases from J, the gap between germline ends came to 22 bases. The germline V gene has CDR1 SGHRS and CDR2 YFSETQ.

The CDR3 DNA is TGTGCCAGCAGCGGGGACTCCGTTGGGAACGAGCAGTACTTC. It specifies CASSGDSVGNEQYF. The chain carries TRBV7-9 and TRBJ2-7, with TRBD2 as a possible D gene (6 bases). V gave up 5 bases and J gave up 5 bases, with 16 bases separating them. The CDR3 has 14 residues. Germline V CDR1 and CDR2: SEHNR, FQNEAQ (reference sequence).

This clonotype was counted a few times. The V call is TRBV10-3, the J call TRBJ1-6; TRBD1 agrees at 8 bases. The CDR3 contains 20 residues. Looked up from germline, CDR1 is ENHRY and CDR2 is SYGVKD. V trimming: 2 bases; J trimming: 0 bases; junction bases outside the gene matches: 12. The chain's CDR3 is CAISEADRDRMGSYNSPLHF. CDR3 nucleotide sequence: TGTGCCATCAGTGAGGCGGACAGGGATAGGATGGGCTCCTATAATTCACCCCTCCACTTT.

This chain uses TRBV7-2 with TRBJ2-1; D possibly uses TRBD1 or TRBD2 (6 bases each). With 5 bases removed from V and 7 bases from J, the gap between germline ends came to 24 bases. The CDR3 length is 17 residues. From germline, CDR1 is SGHTA and CDR2 FQGNSA. The CDR3 nucleotides read TGTGCCAGCAGCCCCCTGCCGGGACGGGGGCTGAAAAATGAGCAGTTCTTC. Translated, it gives CASSPLPGRGLKNEQFF.

This sequence joins TRBV27 and TRBJ1-4; no clear D. This CDR3 spans 14 amino acids. Germline values: CDR1 MNHEY, CDR2 SMNVEV (reference sequence). The V end lost 5 bases, the J end lost 8 bases, and 15 bases lay between the germline ends. In DNA, the CDR3 is TGTGCCAGCAGTAGTCGGACCCGATGGGAAAAACTGTTTTTT. Translation: CASSSRTRWEKLFF.

The chain uses TRBV7-2 and TRBJ1-1; the D is unclear. V dropped 2 bases and J dropped 5 bases, with 9 bases sitting between them. Germline CDR1 and CDR2: SGHTA and FQGNSA. The CDR3 runs to 13 residues. The CDR3 nucleotides are TGTGCCAGCAGCTTACAACCGGGTACTGAAGCTTTCTTT. As protein: CASSLQPGTEAFF.

The chain joins TRBV20-1 to TRBJ2-1; D gene ambiguous. The germline V and J ends were trimmed by 0 bases and 8 bases, with 8 bases remaining between them. Germline CDR1 reads DFQATT; CDR2 reads SNEGSKA (reference sequence). The CDR3 runs to 12 residues. The CDR3 nucleotides are TGCAGTGCTAGAGAAATTGGAGATGAGCAGTTCTTC. Translated, it gives CSAREIGDEQFF.

The gene calls are TRBV15 and TRBJ2-1; D remains ambiguous. The CDR3 consists of 13 residues. Trimming took off 0 bases at V and 10 bases at J, with 10 bases between the two ends. Germline CDR1 LNHNV, CDR2 YYDKDF (reference sequence). In DNA, the CDR3 is TGTGCCACCAGCAGAGATCGATGGCAGGAGCAGTTCTTC. Translating it yields CATSRDRWQEQFF.

The chain has TRBV6-4 and TRBJ2-3; possibly TRBD2 for D (5 bases). The V gene's germline CDR1 is MRHNA and CDR2 SNTAGT. V lost 6 bases to trimming and J lost 0 bases, with 16 bases between them. The CDR3 loop spans 16 amino acids. The CDR3 region is CASSALSGSSTDTQYF. The CDR3 DNA sequence: TGTGCCAGCAGCGCCTTGAGCGGATCTAGCACAGATACGCAGTATTTT.

V is TRBV7-2 and J is TRBJ2-3, with 7 positions matching TRBD1. Germline trimming cut 10 bases from V and 3 bases from J; bases unmatched to any gene: 10. Germline CDR1 is SGHTA and CDR2 is FQGNSA. This CDR3 contains 14 residues. CDR3 sequence: CATCKGAWTDTQYF. As DNA, the CDR3 is TGTGCCACTTGCAAGGGGGCCTGGACAGATACGCAGTATTTT.

The gene calls are TRBV11-2 and TRBJ1-4, with 7 bases aligning to TRBD1. Trimming at V came to 6 bases and at J to 14 bases, leaving 9 bases not matched to a gene. The V gene's germline CDR1 is SGHAT and CDR2 FQNNGV. The CDR3 length is 12 residues. CDR3 DNA: TGTGCCAGCAGAGACAGGGTATCATCGCTGTTTTTT. It specifies CASRDRVSSLFF. The entire variable domain, with the rest obtained from reference TRBV11-2 and TRBJ1-4, is as follows: EAGVAQSPRYKIIEKRQSVAFWCNPISGHATLYWYQQILGQGPKLLIQFQNNGVVDDSQLPKDRFSAERLKGVDSTLKIQPAKLEDSAVYLCASRDRVSSLFFGSGTQLSVL.

In its sample, this clonotype was seen a few times. V usage is TRBV2 and J usage is TRBJ1-2, with D possibly TRBD1 on 5 matching bases. The V end was cut by 8 bases, the J end by 4 bases, with 11 bases between. The germline V gene encodes CDR1 SNHLY and CDR2 FYNNEI. The CDR3 length is 12 residues. The chain's CDR3 is CASGGGIYGYTF. The CDR3 DNA reads as TGTGCCAGCGGCGGGGGGATCTATGGCTACACCTTC. The full variable domain, with the rest looked up from reference TRBV2 and TRBJ1-2, is EPEVTQTPSHQVTQMGQEVILRCVPISNHLYFYWYRQILGQKVEFLVSFYNNEISEKSEIFDDQFSVERPDGSNFTLKIRSTKLEDSAMYFCASGGGIYGYTFGSGTRLTVV.

This chain joins TRBV6-5 and TRBJ2-1, with D uncertain. Trimming pared 2 bases from V and 7 bases from J, leaving 9 bases between. CDR1 and CDR2 from the germline V gene are MNHEY and SVGAGI. The CDR3 covers 13 residues. Written as DNA, the CDR3 is TGTGCCAGCAGTTACCGAGGCAGGAATGAGCAGTTCTTC. Its protein is CASSYRGRNEQFF.

This clonotype came up once. The chain combines TRBV7-2 with TRBJ2-7, with 9 bases matching TRBD2. CDR1 is SGHTA and CDR2 is FQGNSA in the germline V gene. The length of the CDR3 is 17 residues. J was trimmed by 7 bases and V by 3 bases; bases with no gene match: 16. CDR3 sequence (DNA): TGTGCCAGCAGCTTCGCTAGCGGGGCAAGCTCCTACAATGAGCAGTACTTC. Translation: CASSFASGASSYNEQYF.

This clonotype was picked up a small number of times. The chain combines TRBV11-2 with TRBJ2-7, with TRBD2 as a possible D gene (5 bases). Deletions cut 5 bases from V and 6 bases from J, with 20 bases between. The CDR3 is made up of 15 amino acids. CDR1 SGHAT and CDR2 FQNNGV come from the germline V gene. In DNA form, the CDR3 reads TGTGCCAGCAGCGGTAGACCACTAGGTGCAGGCGAGCAGTACTTC. Translating gives CASSGRPLGAGEQYF.

The J gene is TRBJ1-4, the V gene TRBV10-3, with D uncertain. CDR1 and CDR2 (germline): ENHRY, SYGVKD. V was shortened by 4 bases and J by 5 bases, with 14 bases between the two germline ends. CDR3 size: 15 residues. The DNA of the CDR3 is TGTGCCATCAGTGTTAGGCCGGCACCCAATGAAAAACTGTTTTTT. This codes for CAISVRPAPNEKLFF.

This clonotype was seen a handful of times. The chain is built from TRBV12-3 or TRBV12-4 and TRBJ1-2; no definite D call. The CDR3 runs 14 residues. The V gene lost 3 bases and the J gene lost 3 bases, with 11 bases spanning the gap. The CDR3 region is CASSFANGHYGYTF. The CDR3 nucleotides are TGTGCCAGCAGTTTCGCCAACGGACACTATGGCTACACCTTC.